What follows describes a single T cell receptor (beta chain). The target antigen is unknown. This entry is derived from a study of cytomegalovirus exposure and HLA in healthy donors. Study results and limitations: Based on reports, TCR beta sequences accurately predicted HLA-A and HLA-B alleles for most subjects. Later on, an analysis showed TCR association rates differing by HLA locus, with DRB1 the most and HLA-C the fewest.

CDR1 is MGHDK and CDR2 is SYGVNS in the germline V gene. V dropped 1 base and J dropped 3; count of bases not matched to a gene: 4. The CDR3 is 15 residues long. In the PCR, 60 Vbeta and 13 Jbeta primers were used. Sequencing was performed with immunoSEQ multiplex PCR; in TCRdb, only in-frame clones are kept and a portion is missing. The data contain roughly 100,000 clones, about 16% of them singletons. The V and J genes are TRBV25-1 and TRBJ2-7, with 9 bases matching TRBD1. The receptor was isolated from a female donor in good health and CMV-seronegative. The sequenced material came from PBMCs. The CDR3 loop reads CASSESRTGDYEQYF. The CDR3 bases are TGTGCCAGCAGTGAATCGCGGACAGGGGACTACGAGCAGTACTTC.